This T cell receptor (beta chain) was captured in a study of blood T cell repertoires in COVID-19. Germline loops: CDR1 GTSNPN, CDR2 SVGIG (reference sequence). The V and J ends lost 2 bases and 5 bases, in that order; junction bases with no gene match: 8. The CDR3 is 15 residues long. Seattle participants joined during active infection and were tracked over time. Original processing methods: Quantification of nucleated cells was approximated via reference gene primer amplification. Libraries were prepared by immunoSEQ multiplex PCR; TCRdb keeps only in-frame clonotypes and omits some of them. The V and J calls and clone size come from that table; D and trimming were worked out from the DNA. The data hold around 170,000 clones, with roughly four fifths observed a single time.

This TCR derives from a woman in her 70s with COVID-19, enrolled during active disease. This sequence joins TRBV30 and TRBJ2-1; 8 bases line up with TRBD2. Sequenced material: peripheral blood. The CDR3 DNA is TGTGCCTGGAGTTCCTATAGCGGGAAACACAATGAGCAGTTCTTC. It translates to CAWSSYSGKHNEQFF. The variable domain in full, completed from reference TRBV30 and TRBJ2-1, reads SQTIHQWPATLVQPVGSPLSLECTVEGTSNPNLYWYRQAAGRGLQLLFYSVGIGQISSEVPQNLSASRPQDRQFILSSKKLLLSDSGFYLCAWSSYSGKHNEQFFGPGTRLTVL.